These 32 T cell receptor beta chains came from one sample sequenced in a study of tumor-infiltrating lymphocytes in localized non-small cell lung cancer. Profiled with immunoSEQ multiplex PCR; TCRdb holds only in-frame clones, not every one. The repertoire holds about 12,000 clones, approximately 84% seen once, with around 13% in the top ten. The specimen sequenced was lung tumor tissue. The receptors shown here come from a human donor with non-small cell lung cancer.

This sequence joins TRBV11-2 and TRBJ2-7; 10 bases agree with TRBD2. There are 16 residues in the CDR3. CDR1 SGHAT and CDR2 FQNNGV come from the germline V gene. With 5 bases clipped from V and 3 bases from J, the junction kept 10 bases outside the gene matches. CDR3 DNA sequence: TGTGCCAGCAGCCCCCTTCCTAGCGGGGGCCTCTACGAGCAGTACTTC. Protein: CASSPLPSGGLYEQYF.

V and J are TRBV4-3 and TRBJ1-2, with D hard to call. Looked up from germline, CDR1 is LGHNA and CDR2 is YSLEER. V dropped 4 bases and J dropped 8 bases, with 14 bases sitting between them. CDR3 length: 13 residues. In nucleotides, the CDR3 is TGCGCCAGCAGCCCTTACCGCGATCGGGGCTACACCTTC. Translating it yields CASSPYRDRGYTF.

The chain employs TRBV5-4 and TRBJ2-5, with 9 bases lining up with TRBD2. This CDR3 is built from 13 residues. V was pared by 4 bases and J by 5 bases, with 3 bases of the junction left unmatched. Germline-derived CDR1 and CDR2 are SGHNT and YYREEE (reference sequence). The CDR3 bases are TGTGCCAGCAGCATAGGACTAGCGGAGACCCAGTACTTC. Translated: CASSIGLAETQYF. Together with reference TRBV5-4 and TRBJ2-5, the CDR3 gives the full variable domain: ETGVTQSPTHLIKTRGQQVTLRCSSQSGHNTVSWYQQALGQGPQFIFQYYREEENGRGNFPPRFSGLQFPNYSSELNVNALELDDSALYLCASSIGLAETQYFGPGTRLLVL.

The CDR3 DNA is TGTGCCAGCAGTTTCAACACTTTAAACACTGAAGCTTTCTTT. Translated, it gives CASSFNTLNTEAFF. The J gene is TRBJ1-1, the V gene TRBV28, with no clear D. Trimming took 3 bases from V and 2 from J, leaving 10 bases between them. The CDR3 runs 14 residues. Germline V gene data show CDR1 as MDHEN and CDR2 as SYDVKM.

The chain joins TRBV5-5 to TRBJ1-1, with a tentative D call TRBD1 (6 bases). Trimming left V 2 bases short and J 8 bases short, with 16 bases between. Per germline, CDR1 SGHKS and CDR2 YYEKEE (reference sequence). The CDR3 extends over 14 amino acids. CDR3 region: CASSFDLGQREAFF. The CDR3, as DNA: TGTGCCAGCAGCTTCGACCTTGGACAGAGAGAAGCTTTCTTT.

The table lists this clone with a few counts. This rearrangement joins TRBV30 to TRBJ2-7; D gene ambiguous. With 2 bases removed from V and 4 bases from J, the gap between germline ends came to 6 bases. CDR3 length: 11 amino acids. CDR1 is GTSNPN, CDR2 SVGIG, per germline (reference sequence). The CDR3 DNA reads TGTGCCTGGAGTCTACAGTACGAGCAGTACTTC. Protein sequence: CAWSLQYEQYF.

In its sample, this clone was seen a few times. This chain links TRBV6-5 with TRBJ1-1; a possible D gene is TRBD1 (5 bases). Per the germline V gene, CDR1 is MNHEY and CDR2 is SVGAGI. This CDR3 spans 13 amino acids. Trimming cost V 0 bases and J 8 bases, with 10 bases left between them. CDR3 nucleotides: TGTGCCAGCAGTTACTCGAAGGGGCAGGAAGCTTTCTTT. Translated: CASSYSKGQEAFF.

V is TRBV5-6 and J is TRBJ2-6; TRBD1 is a possible D gene (6 bases). V was trimmed by 6 bases and J by 0 bases, leaving 16 bases between them. CDR1 is SGHDT and CDR2 is YYEEEE in the germline V gene. This CDR3 has 17 residues. CDR3 in DNA: TGTGCCAGCACCCTGGGACATCTCCGCTCTGGGGCCAACGTCCTGACTTTC. Its translation is CASTLGHLRSGANVLTF. The entire variable domain, with the rest obtained from reference TRBV5-6 and TRBJ2-6, is as follows: DAGVTQSPTHLIKTRGQQVTLRCSPKSGHDTVSWYQQALGQGPQFIFQYYEEEERQRGNFPDRFSGHQFPNYSSELNVNALLLGDSALYLCASTLGHLRSGANVLTFGAGSRLTVL.

This clone is termed medium-sized. This chain connects TRBV10-2 to TRBJ2-5; 11 nucleotides align to TRBD1. The CDR3 is made up of 15 amino acids. The ends lost 2 bases at V and 4 bases at J; junction bases unmatched: 3. Germline CDR1 reads WSHSY; CDR2 reads SAAADI. For the CDR3, the DNA is TGCGCCAGCAGTGAGAGGACAGGGGGCGTAGAGACCCAGTACTTC. Amino acid sequence: CASSERTGGVETQYF.

This clone showed up just a few times. The rearrangement uses TRBV30 and TRBJ1-2, with 10 bases lining up with TRBD1. Unmatched junction bases numbered 8, after V lost 5 bases and J lost 8 bases. Germline V CDR1 and CDR2: GTSNPN, SVGIG (reference sequence). The CDR3 has 13 residues. CDR3 loop: CAWGRQGARGYTF. CDR3 nucleotides: TGTGCCTGGGGTCGACAGGGGGCGCGGGGCTACACCTTC.

This clone was observed a single time. V and J are TRBV27 and TRBJ2-2; TRBD2 matches at 8 bases. The CDR3 sequence is 17 residues long. V gave up 1 base and J gave up 4 bases; unmatched junction bases: 8. CDR1 and CDR2 (germline): MNHEY, SMNVEV (reference sequence). The CDR3 sequence: CASSLWVGGAGTGELFF. The DNA of the CDR3 is TGTGCCAGCAGTTTATGGGTCGGGGGGGCCGGCACCGGGGAGCTGTTTTTT.

V usage is TRBV4-3 and J usage is TRBJ2-3, with unresolved D. The CDR3 covers 15 residues. From germline, CDR1 is LGHNA and CDR2 YSLEER. V was trimmed by 4 bases and J by 0 bases, leaving 11 bases between them. The CDR3 protein is CASSPALGSTDTQYF. The CDR3 DNA follows: TGCGCCAGCAGCCCCGCCCTAGGTAGCACAGATACGCAGTATTTT.

V is TRBV13 and J is TRBJ1-2; possible D gene TRBD1, 5 bases. This CDR3 region has 13 residues. V lost 2 bases, J lost 8 bases, and 12 bases lay in between. Germline CDR1 is PRHDT and CDR2 is FYEKMQ (reference sequence). CDR3 in DNA: TGTGCCAGCAGCTTACGTGGGGCGGAGGGCTACACCTTC. Protein sequence: CASSLRGAEGYTF.

The rearrangement joins TRBV30 to TRBJ1-1; D not resolved. CDR1 and CDR2 (germline): GTSNPN, SVGIG (reference sequence). This CDR3 has 15 residues. Trimming removed 0 bases from V and 1 base from J, with 12 bases in between. The CDR3 sequence is CAWSVGPDPNTEAFF. The CDR3 DNA reads TGTGCCTGGAGTGTGGGTCCAGATCCGAACACTGAAGCTTTCTTT. Variable domain in full (rest from reference TRBV30 and TRBJ1-1): SQTIHQWPATLVQPVGSPLSLECTVEGTSNPNLYWYRQAAGRGLQLLFYSVGIGQISSEVPQNLSASRPQDRQFILSSKKLLLSDSGFYLCAWSVGPDPNTEAFFGQGTRLTVV.

V is TRBV10-2 and J is TRBJ1-1; TRBD1 matches 8 bases. Germline V CDR1 and CDR2: WSHSY, SAAADI. V was pared by 6 bases and J by 1 base, with 1 base of the junction left unmatched. The CDR3 consists of 13 residues. The CDR3 sequence is CASRDRANTEAFF. CDR3 bases: TGCGCCAGCAGGGACAGGGCGAACACTGAAGCTTTCTTT.

This clone counts as medium-sized (0.01 to 0.1%). The V call is TRBV10-1, the J call TRBJ2-2, with unresolved D. V lost 6 bases and J lost 4, with 15 bases in between. The CDR3 spans 15 residues. Germline loops: CDR1 WNHNN, CDR2 SYGVQD (reference sequence). CDR3 protein: CASSFDTQSTGELFF. CDR3 nucleotide sequence: TGCGCCAGCAGCTTCGACACCCAGAGCACCGGGGAGCTGTTTTTT.

The chain links TRBV2 to TRBJ2-7, with TRBD1 identical over 11 bases. The CDR3 is made up of 15 amino acids. Trimming at V came to 6 bases and at J to 5 bases, leaving 9 bases not matched to a gene. CDR1 and CDR2 from the germline V gene are SNHLY and FYNNEI. The CDR3 region is CASRTGTGGSHEQYF. Here the CDR3 DNA reads TGTGCCAGCAGAACCGGGACAGGGGGATCCCACGAGCAGTACTTC.

The gene calls are TRBV10-2 and TRBJ1-1; no firm D call. Per germline, CDR1 WSHSY and CDR2 SAAADI. This CDR3 has 12 residues. Trimming left V 1 base short and J 8 bases short, with 8 bases between. The CDR3: CASSEFGSEAFF. The CDR3 DNA reads as TGCGCCAGCAGTGAGTTTGGGAGCGAAGCTTTCTTT.

The chain has TRBV29-1 and TRBJ1-1, with 12 bases aligning to TRBD1. The CDR3 is made up of 15 amino acids. Per the germline V gene, CDR1 is SQVTM and CDR2 is ANQGSEA. J gave up 4 bases and V 6 bases, and 9 bases lay outside the gene matches. CDR3 in DNA: TGCAGCGTCCCCGGGACAGGGGGCGGAGGCACTGAAGCTTTCTTT. This codes for CSVPGTGGGGTEAFF.

The J gene is TRBJ1-2, the V gene TRBV29-1, with 8 bases lining up with TRBD1. The CDR3 is made up of 11 amino acids. Germline CDR1 is SQVTM and CDR2 is ANQGSEA. CDR3: CGGQANYGYTF. For the CDR3, the DNA is TGCGGGGGACAGGCTAACTATGGCTACACCTTC.

This clone has a single count. The chain has TRBV30 and TRBJ1-5; D perhaps matches TRBD1 (6 bases). The CDR3 is 16 amino acids. From germline, CDR1 is GTSNPN and CDR2 SVGIG (reference sequence). The V gene lost 2 bases and the J gene lost 1 base, with 15 bases spanning the gap. The CDR3 sequence: CAWSPRGGWSNQPQHF. CDR3 coding DNA: TGTGCCTGGAGTCCGCGGGGGGGCTGGAGCAATCAGCCCCAGCATTTT.

The chain joins TRBV18 to TRBJ2-2; the match to TRBD1 covers 8 bases. The germline CDR1 and CDR2 sequences are KGHSH and LQKENI. The CDR3 is 15 residues long. The trim removed 2 bases at V and 6 bases at J, leaving 5 bases unmatched. The CDR3 loop reads CASSPGQGWSGELFF. CDR3 sequence (DNA): TGTGCCAGCTCACCAGGACAGGGATGGTCCGGGGAGCTGTTTTTT.

The V and J genes are TRBV7-8 and TRBJ1-2; D is unresolved. The V end lost 3 bases, the J end lost 3 bases, and 17 bases lay between the germline ends. Germline CDR1 SGHVS, CDR2 FQNEAQ. The CDR3 runs to 16 residues. The CDR3 region has the DNA TGTGCCAGCAGCTTCCCGGGAAATGGTAAAGACTATGGCTACACCTTC. Its translation: CASSFPGNGKDYGYTF.

The rearrangement links TRBV6-5 to TRBJ2-2; 10 nucleotides agree with TRBD1. V gave up 7 bases and J gave up 3 bases; unmatched junction bases: 5. CDR1 is MNHEY and CDR2 is SVGAGI in the germline V gene. This CDR3 is built from 15 residues. CDR3 DNA sequence: TGTGCCAGCAATCCGGGACAGGGGTACACCGGGGAGCTGTTTTTT. It codes for CASNPGQGYTGELFF.

In its sample, this clone was seen once. The chain employs TRBV11-2 and TRBJ1-6; D remains unclear. Germline V CDR1 and CDR2: SGHAT, FQNNGV. V lost 1 base and J lost 9, with 10 bases in between. The CDR3 is made up of 14 amino acids. The CDR3 reads CASSLGTAGSPLHF. In DNA form, the CDR3 reads TGTGCCAGCAGCTTAGGGACTGCTGGTTCACCCCTCCACTTT. Looking up the rest from reference TRBV11-2 and TRBJ1-6 gives the full variable domain: EAGVAQSPRYKIIEKRQSVAFWCNPISGHATLYWYQQILGQGPKLLIQFQNNGVVDDSQLPKDRFSAERLKGVDSTLKIQPAKLEDSAVYLCASSLGTAGSPLHFGNGTRLTVT.

The chain combines TRBV5-1 with TRBJ2-7, with TRBD1 as a possible D gene (5 bases). Germline values: CDR1 SGHRS, CDR2 YFSETQ. This CDR3 is built from 14 residues. V lost 3 bases, J lost 6 bases, and 16 bases lay in between. The CDR3 loop reads CASSSLQGLSEQYF. Here the CDR3 DNA reads TGCGCCAGCAGCTCCCTCCAGGGTCTTAGCGAGCAGTACTTC.

This clone was found once. The chain uses TRBV7-2 and TRBJ2-7, with 10 nucleotides matching TRBD1. CDR3 length: 15 residues. The J segment lost 4 bases and the V segment lost 3 bases, leaving 6 bases of the junction unmatched. Per germline, CDR1 SGHTA and CDR2 FQGNSA. The CDR3 DNA follows: TGTGCCAGCAGCTTGGGGGACAGGGGTTTTTACGAGCAGTACTTC. Translating it yields CASSLGDRGFYEQYF. Drawing the rest from reference TRBV7-2 and TRBJ2-7, the complete variable domain is GAGVSQSPSNKVTEKGKDVELRCDPISGHTALYWYRQSLGQGLEFLIYFQGNSAPDKSGLPSDRFSAERTGGSVSTLTIQRTQQEDSAVYLCASSLGDRGFYEQYFGPGTRLTVT.

This chain links TRBV18 with TRBJ1-5, with a weak D call TRBD1 (5 bases). This CDR3 is built from 16 residues. V gave up 4 bases and J gave up 4 bases, with 17 bases separating them. From germline, CDR1 is KGHSH and CDR2 LQKENI. This CDR3 is CASSLTGTQKNQPQHF. CDR3 nucleotide sequence: TGTGCCAGCTCACTAACCGGGACGCAAAAGAATCAGCCCCAGCATTTT.

The V call is TRBV25-1, the J call TRBJ1-6, with 9 bases aligning to TRBD1. This CDR3 is built from 14 residues. The germline V gene has CDR1 MGHDK and CDR2 SYGVNS. After removal of 4 bases from V and 12 bases from J, the junction contained 7 bases not matched to a gene. The CDR3 spells CASSAWTGDGPLHF. The CDR3 DNA reads TGTGCCAGCAGTGCGTGGACAGGGGATGGACCCCTCCACTTT.

V is TRBV9 and J is TRBJ2-5; TRBD1 aligns across 7 bases. The germline V gene encodes CDR1 SGDLS and CDR2 YYNGEE. The CDR3 extends over 16 amino acids. V was clipped by 6 bases and J by 1 base; unmatched bases: 12. This CDR3 reads CASTPGQSPRQETQYF. The CDR3 DNA reads as TGTGCCAGCACCCCGGGACAGAGCCCTCGCCAAGAGACCCAGTACTTC.

The J gene is TRBJ2-3, the V gene TRBV7-8; D is unresolved. The germline V and J ends were trimmed by 4 bases and 5 bases, with 16 bases remaining between them. The length of the CDR3 is 15 residues. Germline CDR1 is SGHVS and CDR2 is FQNEAQ. The CDR3 DNA sequence: TGTGCCAGCAGCTCCCGGGTCTTTCCCCAAGATACGCAGTATTTT. This encodes CASSSRVFPQDTQYF.

This clone was detected only once. V gene TRBV30 combines with J gene TRBJ1-1, with 8 nucleotides matching TRBD1. CDR3 length: 15 residues. Germline trimming cut 4 bases from V and 3 bases from J; bases unmatched to any gene: 10. Germline CDR1 is GTSNPN and CDR2 is SVGIG (reference sequence). The CDR3 region has the DNA TGTGCCTGGACCAGGACAGGGAACGTGGACACTGAAGCTTTCTTT. Amino acids: CAWTRTGNVDTEAFF.